The 7 T cell receptor beta chains below all came from one sample that was sequenced in a study of T-cell reconstitution after alpha-beta-depleted transplantation in children. During its preparation, the TCRbeta library received unique molecular identifiers. TCRdb re-derived calls from the PCR reads in MiXCR, one entry per CDR3 protein. The profile shows 65,000 to 90,000 distinct CDR3 sequences, approximately 11% of them singletons. This specimen consisted of PBMCs, obtained before TCRalphabeta/CD19-depleted stem cell transplant. These TCRs come from a boy younger than 18 with acute myeloid leukemia, due to receive a stem cell transplant.

This clonotype showed up many times. V is TRBV7-8 and J is TRBJ1-1; 8 bases line up with TRBD1. Trimming removed 2 bases from V and 1 base from J; junction bases left unmatched: 3. CDR1 SGHVS and CDR2 FQNEAQ come from the germline V gene. The CDR3 contains 15 residues. CDR3 sequence reads: CASSLWDRQNTEAFF. The CDR3 coding sequence is TGTGCCAGCAGCTTATGGGACAGGCAGAACACTGAAGCTTTCTTT.

There are many counts of this clonotype. The chain links TRBV28 to TRBJ2-4; D possibly corresponds to TRBD2 (5 bases). CDR1 is MDHEN and CDR2 is SYDVKM in the germline V gene. Trimming took off 3 bases at V and 10 bases at J, with 22 bases between the two ends. This CDR3 is built from 16 residues. The CDR3 coding sequence is TGTGCCAGCAGTTTTATATTTGGGGTTCGGACGGGGATTCAGTACTTC. Encoded protein: CASSFIFGVRTGIQYF.

Remarks on this clonotype: This could be a read error, since a much larger clone is one nucleotide away. The genes are TRBV7-6 and TRBJ2-7; 7 bases line up with TRBD1. Germline V gene data show CDR1 as SGHVS and CDR2 as FNYEAQ. V lost 1 base and J lost 2; bases outside the gene matches: 5. CDR3 length equals 15 residues. CDR3 in DNA: TGTGCCAGCAGCTTAGGGGCAGGGGGAGCCTACGAGCAGTACTTC. It codes for CASSLGAGGAYEQYF.

This clonotype has at least ten counts. This sequence joins TRBV28 and TRBJ1-2, with D perhaps matching TRBD1 (5 bases). The CDR3 loop spans 14 amino acids. Germline V gene lookup returns CDR1 MDHEN and CDR2 SYDVKM. V gave up 3 bases and J gave up 1 base, with 9 bases separating them. In nucleotides, the CDR3 is TGTGCCAGCAGTTTCGGGCAGGGTAACTATGGCTACACCTTC. This translates into CASSFGQGNYGYTF.

The rearrangement uses TRBV4-2 and TRBJ2-3; TRBD2 matches 9 bases. This CDR3 has 17 residues. The germline V gene encodes CDR1 LGHNA and CDR2 YNFKEQ. With V trimmed by 4 bases and J by 4 bases, 12 bases remained unmatched. Written as DNA, the CDR3 is TGTGCCAGCAGCCTTACGCGACCTAGCGGGGTCGCAGATACGCAGTATTTT. Translated: CASSLTRPSGVADTQYF.

On this clonotype itself: A much more abundant neighbour one base away suggests this may be a read error. The chain carries TRBV4-1 and TRBJ1-1; the match to TRBD1 covers 7 bases. V was clipped by 0 bases and J by 6 bases; unmatched bases: 7. The CDR3 totals 15 residues. CDR1 and CDR2 (germline): MGHRA, YSYEKL. The CDR3 loop reads CASSQDGDSWSEAFF. The CDR3 nucleotides are TGCGCCAGCAGCCAAGATGGGGACAGCTGGTCTGAAGCTTTCTTT.

This clonotype appeared a few times. The chain recombines TRBV5-5 with TRBJ2-5; 9 nucleotides line up with TRBD1. CDR3 length equals 15 residues. Germline lookup yields CDR1 SGHKS and CDR2 YYEKEE (reference sequence). V lost 4 bases to trimming and J lost 1 base; unmatched junction nucleotides: 5. The CDR3 region has the DNA TGTGCCAGCAGCCACGGACAGGGGCTCCAAGAGACCCAGTACTTC. Its translation is CASSHGQGLQETQYF.